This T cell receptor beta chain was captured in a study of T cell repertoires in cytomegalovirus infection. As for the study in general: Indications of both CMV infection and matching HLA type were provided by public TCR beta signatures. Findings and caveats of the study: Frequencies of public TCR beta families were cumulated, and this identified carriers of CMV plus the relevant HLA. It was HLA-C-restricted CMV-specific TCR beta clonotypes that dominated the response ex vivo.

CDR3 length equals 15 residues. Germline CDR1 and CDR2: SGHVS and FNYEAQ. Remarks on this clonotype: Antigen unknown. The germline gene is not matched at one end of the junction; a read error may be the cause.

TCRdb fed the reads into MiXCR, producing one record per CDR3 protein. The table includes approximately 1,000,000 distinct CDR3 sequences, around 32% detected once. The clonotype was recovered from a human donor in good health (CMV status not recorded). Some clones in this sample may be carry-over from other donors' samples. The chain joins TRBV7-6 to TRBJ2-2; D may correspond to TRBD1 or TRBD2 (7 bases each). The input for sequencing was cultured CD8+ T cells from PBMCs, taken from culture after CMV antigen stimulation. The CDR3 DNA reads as TGTGTCAGCAGCCCAGGGGGGGGTACCACCGGGGAGCTGTTTTTT. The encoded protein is CVSSPGGGTTGELFF.